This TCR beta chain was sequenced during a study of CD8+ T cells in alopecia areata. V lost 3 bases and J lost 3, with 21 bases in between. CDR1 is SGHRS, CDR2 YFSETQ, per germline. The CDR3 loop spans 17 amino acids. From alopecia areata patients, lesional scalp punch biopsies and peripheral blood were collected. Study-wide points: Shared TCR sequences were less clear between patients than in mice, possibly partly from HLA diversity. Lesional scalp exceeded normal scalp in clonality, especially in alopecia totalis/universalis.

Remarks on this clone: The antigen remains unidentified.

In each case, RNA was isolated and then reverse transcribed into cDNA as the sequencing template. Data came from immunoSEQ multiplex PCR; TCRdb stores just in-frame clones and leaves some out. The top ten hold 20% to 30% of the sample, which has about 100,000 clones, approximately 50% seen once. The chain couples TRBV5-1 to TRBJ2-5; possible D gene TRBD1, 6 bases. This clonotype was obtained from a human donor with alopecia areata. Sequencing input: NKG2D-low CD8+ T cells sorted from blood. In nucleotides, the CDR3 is TGCGCCAGCAGCTCCCCAGAACAGGGAAACCGCGAAGAGACCCAGTACTTC. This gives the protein CASSSPEQGNREETQYF.